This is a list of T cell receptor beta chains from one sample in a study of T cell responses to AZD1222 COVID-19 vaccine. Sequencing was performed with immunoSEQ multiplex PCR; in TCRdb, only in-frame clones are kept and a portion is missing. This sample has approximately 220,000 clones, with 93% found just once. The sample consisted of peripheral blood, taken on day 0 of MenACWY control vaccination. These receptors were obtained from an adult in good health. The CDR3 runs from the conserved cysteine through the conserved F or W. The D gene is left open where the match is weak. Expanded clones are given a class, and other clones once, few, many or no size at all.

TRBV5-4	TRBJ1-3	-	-	CASSLIGATSGNTIYF	TGTGCCAGCAGCTTGATTGGAGCGACCTCTGGAAACACCATATATTTT
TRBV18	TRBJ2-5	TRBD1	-	CASTADRGETQYF	TGTGCCAGCACCGCGGACAGGGGAGAGACCCAGTACTTC
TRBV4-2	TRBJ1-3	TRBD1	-	CASSQVWGTGGSGAGNTIYF	TGTGCCAGCAGCCAAGTCTGGGGGACAGGGGGTTCGGGAGCTGGAAACACCATATATTTT
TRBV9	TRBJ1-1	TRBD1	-	CASSPRGSPAAEAFF	TGTGCCAGCAGCCCCAGGGGGAGCCCTGCGGCTGAAGCTTTCTTT
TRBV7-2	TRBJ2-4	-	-	CASSLAGVAKNIQYF	TGTGCCAGCAGCTTAGCTGGGGTAGCCAAAAACATTCAGTACTTC
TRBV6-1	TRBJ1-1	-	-	CASSEKGNTEAFF	TGTGCCAGCAGTGAAAAGGGCAACACTGAAGCTTTCTTT
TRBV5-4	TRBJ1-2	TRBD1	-	CASSRGRTGGFYGYTF	TGTGCCAGCAGCCGTGGGAGGACAGGGGGCTTCTATGGCTACACCTTC
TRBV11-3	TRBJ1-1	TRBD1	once	CASAGGAGNTEAFF	TGTGCCAGCGCAGGGGGCGCGGGGAACACTGAAGCTTTCTTT
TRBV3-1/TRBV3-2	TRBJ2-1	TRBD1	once	CASSQGTGSHNEQFF	TGTGCCAGCAGCCAAGGGACAGGGTCTCACAATGAGCAGTTCTTC
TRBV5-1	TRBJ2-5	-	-	CASSLGAGPEGTQYF	TGCGCCAGCAGCTTGGGGGCCGGCCCAGAGGGGACCCAGTACTTC
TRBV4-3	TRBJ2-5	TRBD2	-	CASSSGGTQYF	TGCGCCAGCAGCTCGGGGGGGACCCAGTACTTC
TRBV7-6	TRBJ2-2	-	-	CASSPPRVNTGELFF	TGTGCCAGCAGCCCGCCCCGGGTGAACACCGGGGAGCTGTTTTTT
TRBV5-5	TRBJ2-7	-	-	CASSPMGNQQYF	TGTGCCAGCAGCCCTATGGGGAATCAGCAGTACTTC
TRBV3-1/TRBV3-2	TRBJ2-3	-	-	CASSHGLSSSTDTQYF	TGTGCCAGCAGCCACGGACTATCTTCTAGCACAGATACGCAGTATTTT
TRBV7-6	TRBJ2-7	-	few	CASSLGSGGYTAYEQYF	TGTGCCAGCAGCTTAGGAAGTGGGGGATACACAGCCTACGAGCAGTACTTC
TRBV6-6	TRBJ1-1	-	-	CASSQGRGTEAFF	TGTGCCAGCAGCCAGGGGAGGGGAACTGAAGCTTTCTTT
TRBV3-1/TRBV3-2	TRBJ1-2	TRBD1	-	CASSQGQGAGYTF	TGTGCCAGCAGCCAGGGACAGGGGGCTGGCTACACCTTC
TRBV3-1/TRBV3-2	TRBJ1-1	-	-	CASSQLGTVLNTEAFF	TGTGCCAGCAGCCAGTTGGGGACGGTACTGAACACTGAAGCTTTCTTT
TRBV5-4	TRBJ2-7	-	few	CASSLRQGQDEQYF	TGTGCCAGCAGCTTGCGGCAGGGTCAGGACGAGCAGTACTTC